This TCR beta chain was sequenced in a study of beta chain features in type 1 diabetes. Reverse transcribing all isolated RNA meant expressed TCRB transcripts were sequenced. Profiled with immunoSEQ multiplex PCR; TCRdb holds only in-frame clones, not every one. The table records 150,000 or so clones, around 8.7% of them present only once. CDR3 length: 13 residues. Deletions cut 4 bases from V and 6 bases from J, with 12 bases between. CDR1 is LGHNA, CDR2 YSLEER, per germline. This clone was seen many times. Its antigen is unidentified. Points from the study as a whole: Still unanswered here is whether HLA type influences TCRB rearrangement.

What was sequenced was central memory CD4+ T cells from blood. The receptor was derived from a man between 18 and 35 years old in good health. This rearrangement joins TRBV4-3 to TRBJ1-1, with D possibly being TRBD1 (6 bases). The CDR3 DNA reads TGCGCCAGCAGCCGCAGGACAGACGCTGAAGCTTTCTTT. This gives the protein CASSRRTDAEAFF.